The source of this T cell receptor beta chain is a study of T cells after posttransplantation cyclophosphamide. The CDR3 runs to 18 residues. The germline V and J ends were trimmed by 6 bases and 0 bases, with 21 bases remaining between them. From germline, CDR1 is SGHTA and CDR2 FQGTGA. This clone was counted at least ten times. Its antigen is not identified. Whole-study results and caveats: Recipient CMV seropositivity and CMV reactivation strongly tracked TRB clonality. Later blood repertoires were often dominated by clones from the donor CD8+ memory compartment.

The data were produced by immunoSEQ multiplex PCR, yet TCRdb's version contains in-frame clones alone and is incomplete. The table lists tens of thousands of clones, no singletons, with less than 2.5% in the top ten. Input material: PBMCs. This TCR was recovered from a man in his forties in good health, CMV-negative, and a related stem cell transplant donor. The rearrangement uses TRBV7-3 and TRBJ2-1; a weak D match, TRBD2 (5 bases). This CDR3 reads CASSRTPGGSSSYNEQFF. The DNA of the CDR3 is TGTGCCAGCAGTCGAACCCCCGGAGGCTCGAGCTCCTACAATGAGCAGTTCTTC.